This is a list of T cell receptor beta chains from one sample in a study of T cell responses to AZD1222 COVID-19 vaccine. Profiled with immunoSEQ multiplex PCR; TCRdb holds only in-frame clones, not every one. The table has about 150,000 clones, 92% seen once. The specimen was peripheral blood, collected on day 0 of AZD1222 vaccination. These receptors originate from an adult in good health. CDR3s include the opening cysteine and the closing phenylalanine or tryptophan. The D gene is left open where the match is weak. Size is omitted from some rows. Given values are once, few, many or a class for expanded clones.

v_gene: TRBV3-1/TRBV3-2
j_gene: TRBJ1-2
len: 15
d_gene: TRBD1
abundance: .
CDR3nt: TGTGCCAGCAGCCACGAAGGGGGCGCCCATCCTGGCTACACCTTC
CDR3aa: CASSHEGGAHPGYTF

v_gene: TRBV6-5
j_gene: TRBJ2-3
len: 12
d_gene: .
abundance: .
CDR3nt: TGTGCCAGCAGTCACGGTCGGGGTACGCAGTATTTT
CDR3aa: CASSHGRGTQYF

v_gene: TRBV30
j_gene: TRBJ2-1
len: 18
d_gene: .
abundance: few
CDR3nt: TGTGCCTGGAGTTTTGTCGCTGGGGGGGGCCCCATTGGGGGTGAGCAGTTCTTC
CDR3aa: CAWSFVAGGGPIGGEQFF

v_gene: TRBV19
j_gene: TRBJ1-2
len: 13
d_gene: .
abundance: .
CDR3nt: TGTGCCAGTAGTATAGCTCCGAGCTATGGCTACACCTTC
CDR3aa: CASSIAPSYGYTF

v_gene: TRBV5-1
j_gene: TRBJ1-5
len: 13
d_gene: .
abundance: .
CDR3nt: TGCGCCAGCGCCGTAGAGGGGAATCAGCCCCAGCATTTT
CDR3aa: CASAVEGNQPQHF

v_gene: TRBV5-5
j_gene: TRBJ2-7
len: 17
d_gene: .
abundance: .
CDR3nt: TGTGCCAGCAGGCCCCAACCCGGAAGGTCGAACTCCTACGAGCAGTACTTC
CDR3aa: CASRPQPGRSNSYEQYF

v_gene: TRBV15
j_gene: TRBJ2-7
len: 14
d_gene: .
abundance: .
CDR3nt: TGTGCCACCAGAAGGTCCTACGAGATCTACGAGCAGTACTTC
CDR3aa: CATRRSYEIYEQYF

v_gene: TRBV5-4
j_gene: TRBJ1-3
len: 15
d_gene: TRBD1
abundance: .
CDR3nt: TGTGCCAGCAGCTCCGGGACAGTACTTGGAAACACCATATATTTT
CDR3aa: CASSSGTVLGNTIYF

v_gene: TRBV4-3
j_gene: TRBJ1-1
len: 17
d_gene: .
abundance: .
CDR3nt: TGCGCCAGCAGCCGCATCTTCGGGGGGCGCGAGAACACTGAAGCTTTCTTT
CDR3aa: CASSRIFGGRENTEAFF

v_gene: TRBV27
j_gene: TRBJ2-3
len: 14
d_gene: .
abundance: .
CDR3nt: TGTGCCAGCAGTTTAGTTTCCCCCCCAGATACGCAGTATTTT
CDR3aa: CASSLVSPPDTQYF

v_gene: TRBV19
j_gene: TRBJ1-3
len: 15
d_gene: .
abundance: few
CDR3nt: TGTGCCAGCCGAGCAGGACCGGGGCCTGGAAACACCATATATTTT
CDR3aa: CASRAGPGPGNTIYF

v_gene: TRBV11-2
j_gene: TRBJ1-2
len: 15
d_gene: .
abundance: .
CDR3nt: TGTGCCAGCAGCCCCGTACGGTTGGCCCAGAGGGGCTACACCTTC
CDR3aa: CASSPVRLAQRGYTF

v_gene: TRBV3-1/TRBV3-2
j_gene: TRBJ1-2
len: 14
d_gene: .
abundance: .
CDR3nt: TGTGCCAGCAGCCAAGGGACAGAGGGCTATGGCTACACCTTC
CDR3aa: CASSQGTEGYGYTF

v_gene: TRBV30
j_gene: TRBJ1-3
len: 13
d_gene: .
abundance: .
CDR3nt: TGTGCCTGGACTGCAGGGTCTGGAAACACCATATATTTT
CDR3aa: CAWTAGSGNTIYF

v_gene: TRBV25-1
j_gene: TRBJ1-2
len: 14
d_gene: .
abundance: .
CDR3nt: TGTGCCAGCAGTGAGGAGGGAGCTAACTATGGCTACACCTTC
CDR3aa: CASSEEGANYGYTF

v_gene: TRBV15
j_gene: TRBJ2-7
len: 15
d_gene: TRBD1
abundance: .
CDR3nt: TGTGCCACCAGCAGGATCCACAGGGGATCCTACGAGCAGTACTTC
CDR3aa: CATSRIHRGSYEQYF

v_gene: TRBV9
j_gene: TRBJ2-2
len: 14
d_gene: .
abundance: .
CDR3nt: TGTGCCAGCAGCGTAGAGTTGACAACCGGGGAGCTGTTTTTT
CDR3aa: CASSVELTTGELFF